This record looks at one T cell receptor beta chain sequence and its context. Its antigen is as yet unknown. A clone one base away is much larger, so this may be a read error. The template for TCR beta VDJ and CDR3 sequence profiling was genomic DNA. TCRdb ran MiXCR on the reads and lists one entry per CDR3 protein. The sample contains under 350,000 distinct CDR3 sequences, 50% to 70% of which appear only once. These data belong to a study of CD8+CD57+ T cells in acquired aplastic anemia. For the study at large: Average DNA yield from sorted CD4+ and CD8+ cells was around 3 ug. Findings of the study overall: Sharing between patients and controls was observed for around 27 CD8+ CDR3 sequences. In CD8+ cells, Simpson's diversity showed no significant difference between patients and controls.

The CDR3 is 17 residues long. V gave up 5 bases and J gave up 4 bases; unmatched junction bases: 9. In germline, CDR1 is SGHTA, CDR2 FQGTGA. The receptor was derived from a human donor with severe aplastic anemia or a healthy control (not recorded which). The sample taken for sequencing was sorted CD4+, CD8+, or CD8+CD57+ T cells (not recorded which) from PBMCs. The rearrangement links TRBV7-3 to TRBJ2-5; 14 nucleotides agree with TRBD2. CDR3 coding DNA: TGTGCCAGCAGCCTAAAGGGACTAGCGGGGGAAGGAGAGACCCAGTACTTC. Its protein product is CASSLKGLAGEGETQYF. Full variable domain (missing parts from reference TRBV7-3 and TRBJ2-5): GAGVSQTPSNKVTEKGKYVELRCDPISGHTALYWYRQSLGQGPEFLIYFQGTGAADDSGLPNDRFFAVRPEGSVSTLKIQRTERGDSAVYLCASSLKGLAGEGETQYFGPGTRLLVL.